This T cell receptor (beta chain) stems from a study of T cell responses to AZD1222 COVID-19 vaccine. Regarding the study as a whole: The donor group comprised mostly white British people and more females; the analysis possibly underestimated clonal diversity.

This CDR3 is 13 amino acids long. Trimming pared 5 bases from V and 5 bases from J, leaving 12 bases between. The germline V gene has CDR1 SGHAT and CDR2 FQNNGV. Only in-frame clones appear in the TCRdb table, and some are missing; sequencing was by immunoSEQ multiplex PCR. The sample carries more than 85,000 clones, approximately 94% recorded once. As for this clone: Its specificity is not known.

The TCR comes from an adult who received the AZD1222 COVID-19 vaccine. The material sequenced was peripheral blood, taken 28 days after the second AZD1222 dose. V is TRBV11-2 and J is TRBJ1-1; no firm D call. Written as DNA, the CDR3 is TGTGCCAGCAGCGCGCTGCTCGGGACTGAAGCTTTCTTT. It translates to CASSALLGTEAFF.